Below are 14 T cell receptor beta chains sequenced from a single sample in a study of cytomegalovirus exposure and HLA in healthy donors. Primers: 60 Vbeta forward and 13 Jbeta reverse. Libraries were prepared by immunoSEQ multiplex PCR; TCRdb keeps only in-frame clonotypes and omits some of them. The sample includes around 94,000 clones, approximately 76% of them seen just once. Sequences were obtained from PBMCs. All receptors derive from a woman aged 55-70 years in good health and CMV-seropositive.

J is TRBJ2-7 and V is TRBV29-1, with a weak D call TRBD1 (6 bases). Per germline, CDR1 SQVTM and CDR2 ANQGSEA. Deletions cut 2 bases from V and 2 bases from J, with 16 bases between. There are 15 residues in the CDR3. The CDR3 DNA is TGCAGCGTTGAATTTCGGGGACACCATACCTACGAGCAGTACTTC. Translating it yields CSVEFRGHHTYEQYF.

The chain uses TRBV5-1 and TRBJ2-3; 7 bases are a match to TRBD1. This CDR3 is 15 amino acids long. Germline V CDR1 and CDR2: SGHRS, YFSETQ. V gave up 2 bases and J gave up 5 bases; unmatched junction bases: 8. The CDR3 nucleotides read TGCGCCAGCAGCTTTGCCAGGGGGTTTGGAGATACGCAGTATTTT. Encoded protein: CASSFARGFGDTQYF.

This clone showed up just once. The rearrangement links TRBV9 to TRBJ2-3, with D possibly matching TRBD1 (5 bases). V lost 3 bases, J lost 4 bases, and 15 bases lay in between. Germline V gene sequence: CDR1 SGDLS, CDR2 YYNGEE. The CDR3 runs 15 residues. The CDR3 sequence: CASSAQGKGPDTQYF. The CDR3 nucleotides read TGTGCCAGCAGCGCCCAGGGTAAGGGCCCAGATACGCAGTATTTT.

The rearrangement joins TRBV18 to TRBJ2-7; 9 positions match TRBD1. The V gene's germline CDR1 is KGHSH and CDR2 LQKENI. CDR3 length: 14 amino acids. J gave up 7 bases and V 3 bases, and 7 bases lay outside the gene matches. Written as DNA, the CDR3 is TGTGCCAGCTCACCCGGGACAGGGTTTCGTGAGCAGTACTTC. This sequence encodes CASSPGTGFREQYF.

V is TRBV15 and J is TRBJ1-2; D might be TRBD1 (5 bases). This CDR3 is 15 amino acids long. CDR1 LNHNV and CDR2 YYDKDF come from the germline V gene (reference sequence). V lost 1 base and J 4 bases, leaving 13 bases between the germline ends. DNA of the CDR3: TGTGCCACCAGCAGAGCTCAAGGGGCGGCCTATGGCTACACCTTC. Translation: CATSRAQGAAYGYTF.

This clone was detected once. The chain uses TRBV4-1 and TRBJ2-5; 10 bases are shared with TRBD1. This CDR3 is 14 amino acids long. Germline V gene lookup returns CDR1 MGHRA and CDR2 YSYEKL. V shed 2 bases and J 11 bases; nucleotides not matched to a gene: 8. DNA of the CDR3: TGCGCCAGCAGCCAAAGGACAGGGGGAGGGGAGCAGTACTTC. Protein product: CASSQRTGGGEQYF.

This rearrangement joins TRBV25-1 to TRBJ2-7; D not certain. Germline V lookup: CDR1 MGHDK, CDR2 SYGVNS. With 3 bases removed from V and 0 bases from J, the gap between germline ends came to 12 bases. The CDR3 loop spans 15 amino acids. CDR3 in DNA: TGTGCCAGCAGTGATTCAAGACACCCCTCCTACGAGCAGTACTTC. It translates to CASSDSRHPSYEQYF.

This chain joins TRBV5-1 and TRBJ2-6; D perhaps matches TRBD2 (5 bases). Trimming cost V 4 bases and J 0 bases, with 11 bases left between them. The CDR3 covers 16 residues. Per germline, CDR1 SGHRS and CDR2 YFSETQ. This CDR3 reads CASSPSWVSGANVLTF. CDR3 sequence (DNA): TGCGCCAGCAGCCCTAGCTGGGTCTCTGGGGCCAACGTCCTGACTTTC.

Notes on this clone: Other DNA sequences in the sample encode the same CDR3. This chain connects TRBV5-1 to TRBJ2-5; 8 nucleotides match TRBD2. This CDR3 has 14 amino acids. Germline CDR1 SGHRS, CDR2 YFSETQ. The J segment lost 5 bases and the V segment lost 4 bases, leaving 7 bases of the junction unmatched. CDR3 protein: CASSEPGGPETQYF. CDR3 nucleotide sequence: TGCGCCAGCAGCGAACCGGGAGGGCCGGAGACCCAGTACTTC. Looking up the rest from reference TRBV5-1 and TRBJ2-5 gives the full variable domain: KAGVTQTPRYLIKTRGQQVTLSCSPISGHRSVSWYQQTPGQGLQFLFEYFSETQRNKGNFPGRFSGRQFSNSRSEMNVSTLELGDSALYLCASSEPGGPETQYFGPGTRLLVL.

Here the CDR3 reads CASSQPGRAKGNEQFF. The CDR3 bases are TGTGCCAGCTCGCAGCCCGGGAGGGCCAAAGGAAATGAGCAGTTCTTC. The chain links TRBV18 to TRBJ2-1; 8 nucleotides align to TRBD2. The V gene end was trimmed by 6 bases and the J gene end by 7 bases; junction bases not matched to a gene: 14. There are 16 residues in the CDR3. Germline V gives CDR1 KGHSH, CDR2 LQKENI.

This chain joins TRBV15 and TRBJ2-7, with a possible D match to TRBD1 (6 bases). Trimming shortened V by 0 bases and J by 3 bases, and 9 bases separated the two germline ends. CDR3 length: 14 amino acids. Germline-derived CDR1 and CDR2 are LNHNV and YYDKDF (reference sequence). CDR3 nucleotide sequence: TGTGCCACCAGCAGAGATCAGGGGATCTACGAGCAGTACTTC. It codes for CATSRDQGIYEQYF. Combining the CDR3 with reference TRBV15 and TRBJ2-7 gives the whole variable domain DAMVIQNPRYQVTQFGKPVTLSCSQTLNHNVMYWYQQKSSQAPKLLFHYYDKDFNNEADTPDNFQSRRPNTSFCFLDIRSPGLGDTAMYLCATSRDQGIYEQYFGPGTRLTVT.

The V call is TRBV5-6, the J call TRBJ2-3; 12 positions agree with TRBD1. CDR3 length equals 17 residues. CDR1 and CDR2 from the germline V gene are SGHDT and YYEEEE. V lost 1 base and J lost 4; bases outside the gene matches: 7. The CDR3 loop reads CASSLFLGTGGSDTQYF. The CDR3 DNA reads as TGTGCCAGCAGCTTGTTTCTGGGGACAGGGGGCTCAGATACGCAGTATTTT.

The V and J genes are TRBV5-1 and TRBJ1-6; D might be TRBD1 (6 bases). Germline assignment: CDR1 SGHRS and CDR2 YFSETQ. The CDR3 sequence is 15 residues long. The V gene lost 2 bases and the J gene lost 8 bases, with 14 bases spanning the gap. This CDR3 reads CASSFIGTPDSPLHF. CDR3 bases: TGCGCCAGCAGCTTCATTGGGACACCGGATTCACCCCTCCACTTT.

This clone was counted only a few times. V is TRBV7-3 and J is TRBJ2-7; the D is unclear. V lost 1 base and J 12 bases, leaving 10 bases between the germline ends. Germline assignment: CDR1 SGHTA and CDR2 FQGTGA. The CDR3 totals 11 residues. CDR3 sequence reads: CASSLNQARYF. In DNA, the CDR3 is TGTGCCAGCAGCTTAAATCAGGCTCGGTACTTC.